This T cell receptor (beta chain) was identified during a study of Ad26.COV2.S vaccination and SARS-CoV-2 variants. In the study overall: Vaccine-arm donor from the placebo-controlled COV1001 Ad26.COV2.S trial. General study findings and limits: Non-spike TCR breadth did not differ much between vaccine and placebo recipients. Spike-specific TCR breadth was greater in vaccine than placebo recipients. Total T cell responses may have been underestimated by the TCR breadth and depth analyses.

The protocol was immunoSEQ multiplex PCR, while the TCRdb copy is restricted to in-frame clones and leaves out a portion. This sample has around 300,000 clones, with around nine tenths found just once. Comments on this clone: The antigen remains undetermined.

Treatment in this sample: around 19 received Ad26.COV2.S at low or high dose, single or two shots; about 5 received placebo; per-sample allocation not given. Sampling was done on day 63 after the first vaccine or placebo injection. Germline values: CDR1 LNHNV, CDR2 YYDKDF (reference sequence). This CDR3 is 14 amino acids long. Trimming left V 0 bases short and J 4 bases short, with 9 bases between. The genes are TRBV15 and TRBJ1-2; tentative D call: TRBD1 (5 bases). This clonotype was obtained from a person between 18 and 59 years old who received the Ad26.COV2.S COVID-19 vaccine or a placebo. This specimen consisted of peripheral blood, obtained in a trial of Ad26.COV2.S vaccine versus placebo. The CDR3 sequence: CATSRDGTFYGYTF. CDR3 sequence (DNA): TGTGCCACCAGCAGAGATGGGACCTTCTATGGCTACACCTTC.